The 20 T cell receptor beta chains listed next were all sequenced from one sample in a study of T cell repertoires in cytomegalovirus infection. MiXCR was run by TCRdb on the reads, yielding one entry per CDR3 protein. The sample lists about 490,000 distinct CDR3 sequences, approximately 15% occurring once. The sequenced material came from CD8+ T cells from PBMCs. The receptor source for this set is a human donor in good health (CMV status not recorded). Some clones in this sample may be carry-over from other donors' samples.

This clonotype has a count of ten or more. The chain couples TRBV11-2 to TRBJ2-5; no firm D call. V was shortened by 1 base and J by 2 bases, with 17 bases between the two germline ends. The CDR3 runs to 17 residues. CDR1 is SGHAT, CDR2 FQNNGV, per germline. This chain's CDR3 is CASSLGARNSLQETQYF. The CDR3 region has the DNA TGTGCCAGCAGCTTAGGGGCCAGGAACAGTTTACAAGAGACCCAGTACTTC.

This clonotype appeared a few times. The rearrangement uses TRBV7-9 and TRBJ2-2, with unresolved D. V was clipped by 0 bases and J by 1 base, with 6 bases between them. The CDR3 has 15 residues. Germline-derived CDR1 and CDR2 are SEHNR and FQNEAQ (reference sequence). The CDR3 DNA reads TGTGCCAGCAGCTTAGCGGCCGGGAACACCGGGGAGCTGTTTTTT. Protein: CASSLAAGNTGELFF.

This clonotype was seen many times. The V call is TRBV7-8, the J call TRBJ1-1; TRBD1 might be the D (5 bases). Germline V gene lookup returns CDR1 SGHVS and CDR2 FQNEAQ. V shed 5 bases and J shed 4 bases, with 17 bases lying between them. The CDR3 runs to 15 residues. The CDR3 sequence: CASSKFGARGTEAFF. For the CDR3, the DNA is TGTGCCAGCAGCAAATTCGGGGCGCGGGGCACTGAAGCTTTCTTT. Drawing the rest from reference TRBV7-8 and TRBJ1-1, the complete variable domain is GAGVSQSPRYKVAKRGQDVALRCDPISGHVSLFWYQQALGQGPEFLTYFQNEAQLDKSGLPSDRFFAERPEGSVSTLKIQRTQQEDSAVYLCASSKFGARGTEAFFGQGTRLTVV.

Of note for this clonotype: One end of the junction does not line up with germline, which may come from a read error. As DNA, the CDR3 is TGTGCCAGCAGTCCGTCTCAGGGAAAGGGTCAGTGCTTC. Amino acid sequence: CASSPSQGKGQCF. The chain links TRBV6-1 to TRBJ2-1, with D perhaps matching TRBD1 (5 bases). Germline V gene data show CDR1 as MNHNS and CDR2 as SASEGT. The CDR3 is made up of 13 amino acids.

This clonotype was counted ten times or more. This chain connects TRBV2 to TRBJ1-3; D remains unclear. CDR3 length equals 11 residues. From germline, CDR1 is SNHLY and CDR2 FYNNEI. The V end was cut by 8 bases, the J end by 4 bases, with 6 bases between. CDR3 protein: CASYTGNTIYF. CDR3 in DNA: TGTGCCAGCTATACCGGAAACACCATATATTTT. The entire variable domain, with the rest obtained from reference TRBV2 and TRBJ1-3, is as follows: EPEVTQTPSHQVTQMGQEVILRCVPISNHLYFYWYRQILGQKVEFLVSFYNNEISEKSEIFDDQFSVERPDGSNFTLKIRSTKLEDSAMYFCASYTGNTIYFGEGSWLTVV.

J is TRBJ1-4 and V is TRBV27; D not resolved. V was pared by 0 bases and J by 8 bases, with 13 bases between. The CDR3 loop spans 15 amino acids. Germline V gene data show CDR1 as MNHEY and CDR2 as SMNVEV (reference sequence). The CDR3 bases are TGTGCCAGCAGTTTATCGTCCTATAACCAGGAAAAACTGTTTTTT. It codes for CASSLSSYNQEKLFF.

The gene calls are TRBV5-5 and TRBJ2-6; 7 nucleotides align to TRBD1. The germline CDR1 and CDR2 sequences are SGHKS and YYEKEE (reference sequence). After removal of 0 bases from V and 0 bases from J, the junction contained 6 bases not matched to a gene. CDR3 length: 18 amino acids. DNA of the CDR3: TGTGCCAGCAGCTTGGCGGGACAGCCAAGCTCTGGGGCCAACGTCCTGACTTTC. It is translated as CASSLAGQPSSGANVLTF.

This clonotype was counted at least ten times. The rearrangement joins TRBV7-9 to TRBJ2-5; maybe TRBD1 (6 bases). V was shortened by 5 bases and J by 4 bases, with 14 bases between the two germline ends. CDR1 and CDR2 from the germline V gene are SEHNR and FQNEAQ (reference sequence). CDR3 length: 14 amino acids. CDR3 protein: CASSLDRSRETQYF. The CDR3 nucleotides read TGTGCCAGCAGCCTGGACAGATCCCGAGAGACCCAGTACTTC.

This clonotype was observed a few times. This rearrangement joins TRBV11-2 to TRBJ1-1; D is perhaps TRBD1 (6 bases). Deletions cut 2 bases from V and 1 base from J, with 14 bases between. CDR3 size: 16 residues. Germline V gives CDR1 SGHAT, CDR2 FQNNGV. CDR3 bases: TGTGCCAGCAGCTTATGGACAGAACTAAAGAACACTGAAGCTTTCTTT. It translates to CASSLWTELKNTEAFF.

The genes are TRBV27 and TRBJ1-4; TRBD1 aligns across 7 bases. Germline V gene sequence: CDR1 MNHEY, CDR2 SMNVEV (reference sequence). The CDR3 sequence is 15 residues long. V was clipped by 5 bases and J by 6 bases; unmatched bases: 9. The CDR3 DNA follows: TGTGCCAGCAGTCGGGGGGACAGCAAATATGAAAAACTGTTTTTT. It is translated as CASSRGDSKYEKLFF.

Details on this clonotype: Sequence at one end of the junction differs from germline and may be a read error. The rearrangement uses TRBV7-6 and TRBJ1-1; no reliable D call. This CDR3 has 12 residues. The germline CDR1 and CDR2 sequences are SGHVS and FNYEAQ. CDR3 residues: CASSLRVTDAFF. The DNA of the CDR3 is TGTGCCAGCAGCCTTCGGGTTACTGATGCTTTCTTT.

There are a few counts of this clonotype. This sequence joins TRBV10-3 and TRBJ2-7, with D perhaps TRBD2 (6 bases). V lost 2 bases to trimming and J lost 1 base, with 9 bases between them. The CDR3 sequence is 14 residues long. CDR1 and CDR2 from the germline V gene are ENHRY and SYGVKD. CDR3 bases: TGTGCCATCAGTGAGCCGGCGGGGTCCTACGAGCAGTACTTC. Its protein is CAISEPAGSYEQYF.

The genes are TRBV30 and TRBJ1-5, with 8 bases matching TRBD1. Losses at the gene ends were 3 bases for V and 1 base for J; bases not matched to a gene: 5. Looked up from germline, CDR1 is GTSNPN and CDR2 is SVGIG (reference sequence). The length of the CDR3 is 15 residues. The CDR3 coding sequence is TGTGCCTGGAGCGGGACAGGAGTAAGCAATCAGCCCCAGCATTTT. It specifies CAWSGTGVSNQPQHF. Using reference TRBV30 and TRBJ1-5 for the parts outside the CDR3, the full variable domain is SQTIHQWPATLVQPVGSPLSLECTVEGTSNPNLYWYRQAAGRGLQLLFYSVGIGQISSEVPQNLSASRPQDRQFILSSKKLLLSDSGFYLCAWSGTGVSNQPQHFGDGTRLSIL.

This clonotype appeared a few times. V is TRBV9 and J is TRBJ1-1; D is perhaps TRBD1 (5 bases). Trimming left V 6 bases short and J 8 bases short, with 17 bases between. Per the germline V gene, CDR1 is SGDLS and CDR2 is YYNGEE. The CDR3 sequence is 13 residues long. The CDR3 DNA is TGTGCCAGCAAGGGACCCGAAACGCGCGAAGCTTTCTTT. It yields the protein CASKGPETREAFF.

This clonotype was picked up a small number of times. A read error is possible here, since a much larger clone lies one base away. The chain combines TRBV7-3 with TRBJ2-3; D could derive from TRBD1 or TRBD2 (5 bases each). The V end lost 2 bases, the J end lost 0 bases, and 12 bases lay between the germline ends. CDR1 SGHTA and CDR2 FQGTGA come from the germline V gene. This CDR3 has 16 amino acids. In DNA, the CDR3 is TGTGCCAGCAGCTTAGCAGGGAGAGTGAGCACAGATACGCAGTATTTT. This codes for CASSLAGRVSTDTQYF.

This clonotype was detected ten times or more. The J gene is TRBJ1-5, the V gene TRBV6-1; the D gene is possibly TRBD1 (6 bases). The V gene lost 2 bases and the J gene lost 3 bases, with 14 bases spanning the gap. This CDR3 is 16 amino acids long. The germline V gene encodes CDR1 MNHNS and CDR2 SASEGT. CDR3 sequence: CASSERGGGNNQPQHF. The CDR3 DNA sequence: TGTGCCAGCAGTGAAAGGGGGGGTGGCAACAATCAGCCCCAGCATTTT.

This clonotype was picked up many times. This sequence joins TRBV12-3 or TRBV12-4 and TRBJ1-1; no reliable D call. V shed 5 bases and J shed 6 bases, with 7 bases lying between them. This CDR3 comprises 11 residues. The CDR3 is CASSAGPEAFF. As DNA, the CDR3 is TGTGCCAGCAGTGCAGGTCCTGAAGCTTTCTTT.

CDR3 sequence (DNA): TGCGCCAGCAGCTTTCGGACGGGGGGGAATGAGCAGTTCTTC. Translation: CASSFRTGGNEQFF. The chain has TRBV4-1 and TRBJ2-1, with 8 bases lining up with TRBD2. V lost 5 bases, J lost 7 bases, and 7 bases stayed unmatched. The CDR3 covers 14 residues. Germline V lookup: CDR1 MGHRA, CDR2 YSYEKL.

This clonotype was counted at least ten times. The chain couples TRBV6-6 to TRBJ2-7, with D possibly being TRBD1 or TRBD2 (5 bases each). V was pared by 2 bases and J by 7 bases, with 12 bases between. The CDR3 contains 13 residues. CDR1 and CDR2 from the germline V gene are MNHNY and SVGAGI (reference sequence). CDR3 nucleotides: TGTGCCAGCAGTTACGGGGGTCCTGAGGAGCAGTACTTC. Protein product: CASSYGGPEEQYF.

The gene calls are TRBV20-1 and TRBJ1-5; D remains unclear. The CDR3 runs 13 residues. Germline V gives CDR1 DFQATT, CDR2 SNEGSKA (reference sequence). Trimming took 0 bases from V and 8 from J, leaving 11 bases between them. The CDR3 region is CSARDPFGEPQHF. The DNA for the CDR3 is TGCAGTGCTAGAGATCCCTTCGGGGAGCCCCAGCATTTT.